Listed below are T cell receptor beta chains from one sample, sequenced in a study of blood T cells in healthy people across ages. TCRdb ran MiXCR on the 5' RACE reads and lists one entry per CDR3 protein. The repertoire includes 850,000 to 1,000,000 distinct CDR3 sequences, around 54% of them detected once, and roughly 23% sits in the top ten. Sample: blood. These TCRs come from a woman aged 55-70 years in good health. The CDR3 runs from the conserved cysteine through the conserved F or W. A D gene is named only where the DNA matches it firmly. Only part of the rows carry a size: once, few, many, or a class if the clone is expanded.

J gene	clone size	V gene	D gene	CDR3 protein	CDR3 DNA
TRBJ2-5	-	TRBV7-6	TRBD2	CASSDKRGQETQYF	TGTGCCAGCAGCGACAAGCGGGGACAAGAGACCCAGTACTTC
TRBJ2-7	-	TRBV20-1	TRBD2	CSAPRGGVSYEQYF	TGCAGTGCTCCGCGGGGGGGCGTCTCCTACGAGCAGTACTTC
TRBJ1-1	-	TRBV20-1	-	CSAREPINTEAFF	TGCAGTGCTAGAGAGCCAATTAACACTGAAGCTTTCTTT
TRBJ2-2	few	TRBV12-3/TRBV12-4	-	CASRGGAGFSGELFF	TGTGCCAGCAGGGGTGGAGCGGGTTTCTCCGGGGAGCTGTTTTTT
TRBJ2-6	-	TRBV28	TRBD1	CAGKKTGLGSGANVLTF	TGTGCCGGCAAAAAGACAGGGCTAGGCTCTGGGGCCAACGTCCTGACTTTC
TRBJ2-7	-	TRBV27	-	CASSLRRGGLYEQYF	TGTGCCAGCAGTTTAAGGAGAGGGGGACTCTACGAGCAGTACTTC
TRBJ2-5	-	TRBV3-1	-	CASSQSRAAIQETQYF	TGTGCCAGCAGCCAATCCCGTGCGGCTATACAAGAGACCCAGTACTTC
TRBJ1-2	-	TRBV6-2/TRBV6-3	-	CASSDRSLNYGYTF	TGTGCCAGCAGTGACAGGAGCCTCAACTATGGCTACACCTTC
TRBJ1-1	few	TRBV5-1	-	CASSLAGSMNTEAFF	TGTGCCAGCTCACTTGCAGGGTCTATGAACACTGAAGCTTTCTTT
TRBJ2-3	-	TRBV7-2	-	CAGSLARGTDTQYF	TGTGCCGGCAGCCTGGCCCGAGGCACAGATACGCAGTATTTT
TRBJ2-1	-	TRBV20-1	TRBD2	CSARDPGTSAYNEQFF	TGCAGTGCTAGAGATCCCGGTACTAGCGCTTACAATGAGCAGTTCTTC